These 15 T cell receptor beta chains came from one sample sequenced in a study of blood T cell repertoires in COVID-19. Data came from immunoSEQ multiplex PCR; TCRdb stores just in-frame clones and leaves some out. The table has a few hundred thousand clones, around 90% seen once; the top ten hold 0.7%. Sequencing was performed on peripheral blood. The receptor source for this set is a human donor in a cohort sampled during active COVID-19.

The chain links TRBV3-1 (or the pseudogene TRBV3-2) to TRBJ2-7; D ambiguous. Germline V gives CDR1 LGHDT, CDR2 YNNKEL (reference sequence). Trimming cost V 4 bases and J 0 bases, with 13 bases left between them. This CDR3 comprises 15 residues. The CDR3 nucleotides are TGTGCCAGCAGCCGCGGCCCCGCCCCCTCCTACGAGCAGTACTTC. Translation gives CASSRGPAPSYEQYF.

The rearrangement uses TRBV7-2 and TRBJ2-7, with TRBD1 identical over 8 bases. CDR1 and CDR2 from the germline V gene are SGHTA and FQGNSA. V was pared by 5 bases and J by 5 bases, with 2 bases of the junction left unmatched. This CDR3 region has 12 residues. CDR3 in DNA: TGTGCCAGCAGCCAGGGACAGGACGAGCAGTACTTC. Residues: CASSQGQDEQYF.

This rearrangement joins TRBV30 to TRBJ2-3, with D perhaps TRBD1 or TRBD2 (6 bases each). Trimming took off 5 bases at V and 2 bases at J, with 14 bases between the two ends. There are 14 residues in the CDR3. CDR1 is GTSNPN, CDR2 SVGIG, per germline (reference sequence). DNA of the CDR3: TGTGCCTGGGGAGGGGGACATTTCACAGATACGCAGTATTTT. Protein sequence: CAWGGGHFTDTQYF.

As for this clone: At one of its ends the junction is not consistent with the germline gene, which may arise from a read error. J is TRBJ2-7 and V is TRBV7-8; possibly TRBD1 for D (5 bases). This CDR3 is built from 9 residues. Germline CDR1 and CDR2: SGHVS and FQNEAQ. CDR3 region: CASSLRPGF. CDR3 in DNA: TGTGCCAGCAGCTTACGTCCAGGGTTC.

The V and J genes are TRBV12-3 or TRBV12-4 and TRBJ1-5; the D gene is possibly TRBD1 (6 bases). V was clipped by 8 bases and J by 4 bases, with 12 bases between them. The CDR3 extends over 13 amino acids. CDR3 coding DNA: TGTGCCAGCGGGGGGGGCCGAAATCAGCCCCAGCATTTT. As protein: CASGGGRNQPQHF.

The chain joins TRBV19 to TRBJ2-7; TRBD1 agrees at 10 bases. Germline CDR1 reads LNHDA; CDR2 reads SQIVND (reference sequence). Germline trimming cut 5 bases from V and 9 bases from J; bases unmatched to any gene: 7. The CDR3 totals 13 residues. CDR3: CASSPGQGGWQYF. CDR3 nucleotides: TGTGCCAGTAGTCCCGGACAGGGGGGGTGGCAGTACTTC. The variable domain in full, completed from reference TRBV19 and TRBJ2-7, reads DGGITQSPKYLFRKEGQNVTLSCEQNLNHDAMYWYRQDPGQGLRLIYYSQIVNDFQKGDIAEGYSVSREKKESFPLTVTSAQKNPTAFYLCASSPGQGGWQYFGPGTRLTVT.

This chain links TRBV4-1 with TRBJ1-1; unclear D gene. CDR1 and CDR2 from the germline V gene are MGHRA and YSYEKL. Trimming took 3 bases from V and 6 from J, leaving 17 bases between them. This CDR3 spans 15 amino acids. The CDR3 is CASSHSRGGNPEAFF. CDR3 DNA: TGCGCCAGCAGCCATTCCCGGGGAGGTAATCCTGAAGCTTTCTTT.

The chain combines TRBV7-8 with TRBJ1-2, with D possibly TRBD1 on 5 matching bases. Germline-derived CDR1 and CDR2 are SGHVS and FQNEAQ. Trimming removed 3 bases from V and 0 bases from J, with 11 bases in between. The CDR3 runs to 15 residues. In DNA form, the CDR3 reads TGTGCCAGCAGCTTTGGGGGGACTTCTAACTATGGCTACACCTTC. Translation: CASSFGGTSNYGYTF.

The chain recombines TRBV7-2 with TRBJ1-2; TRBD1 aligns across 7 bases. V lost 5 bases, J lost 4 bases, and 10 bases stayed unmatched. Germline V gene lookup returns CDR1 SGHTA and CDR2 FQGNSA. CDR3 length: 15 residues. CDR3 DNA sequence: TGTGCCAGCAGCCCACTACAGGGGACTCCCTATGGCTACACCTTC. Encoded protein: CASSPLQGTPYGYTF.

The rearrangement uses TRBV5-6 and TRBJ2-7; D gene uncertain. The length of the CDR3 is 13 residues. The V gene lost 4 bases and the J gene lost 0 bases, with 8 bases spanning the gap. From germline, CDR1 is SGHDT and CDR2 YYEEEE. The CDR3 DNA reads as TGTGCCAGCAGCCGTTATCTCTCCTACGAGCAGTACTTC. Amino acids: CASSRYLSYEQYF.

CDR3 sequence (DNA): TGTGCCAGCTCACGCGACATCGTATCCTACGAGCAGTACTTC. Translated: CASSRDIVSYEQYF. The chain is built from TRBV18 and TRBJ2-7; D is ambiguous. V was clipped by 4 bases and J by 1 base, with 11 bases between them. The CDR3 spans 14 residues. Germline lookup yields CDR1 KGHSH and CDR2 LQKENI.

Turning to this clone: Compared with germline, one end of the junction differs, possibly owing to a read error. At the DNA level, this CDR3 is encoded by other sequences in the same sample as well. CDR3 coding DNA: TGCGCCAGCAGTCCGGGATCGCGAGATGGCTACACTTTC. Translating it yields CASSPGSRDGYTF. V and J are TRBV5-1 and TRBJ1-2, with D unresolved. The CDR3 is made up of 13 amino acids. Germline assignment: CDR1 SGHRS and CDR2 YFSETQ.

The chain joins TRBV19 to TRBJ2-1, with 7 bases aligning to TRBD1. The CDR3 consists of 14 residues. J gave up 0 bases and V 8 bases, and 4 bases lay outside the gene matches. Per the germline V gene, CDR1 is LNHDA and CDR2 is SQIVND (reference sequence). The CDR3 here is CASGQVGSYNEQFF. The CDR3 nucleotides are TGTGCCAGTGGACAGGTCGGCTCCTACAATGAGCAGTTCTTC.

The chain links TRBV5-1 to TRBJ2-1; 12 nucleotides match TRBD2. With 2 bases clipped from V and 5 bases from J, the junction kept 8 bases outside the gene matches. The CDR3 runs 17 residues. Germline V lookup: CDR1 SGHRS, CDR2 YFSETQ. For the CDR3, the DNA is TGCGCCAGCAGCTTACTAGAAGGACTAGCGGGACACAATGAGCAGTTCTTC. Its translation is CASSLLEGLAGHNEQFF.

V is TRBV11-3 and J is TRBJ2-3, with TRBD1 matching 9 bases. CDR1 and CDR2 from the germline V gene are SGHNT and YENEEA. This CDR3 has 14 amino acids. V lost 4 bases, J lost 3 bases, and 2 bases stayed unmatched. CDR3 protein: CASSSGQGTDTQYF. The DNA of the CDR3 is TGTGCCAGCAGCTCCGGACAGGGGACAGATACGCAGTATTTT.